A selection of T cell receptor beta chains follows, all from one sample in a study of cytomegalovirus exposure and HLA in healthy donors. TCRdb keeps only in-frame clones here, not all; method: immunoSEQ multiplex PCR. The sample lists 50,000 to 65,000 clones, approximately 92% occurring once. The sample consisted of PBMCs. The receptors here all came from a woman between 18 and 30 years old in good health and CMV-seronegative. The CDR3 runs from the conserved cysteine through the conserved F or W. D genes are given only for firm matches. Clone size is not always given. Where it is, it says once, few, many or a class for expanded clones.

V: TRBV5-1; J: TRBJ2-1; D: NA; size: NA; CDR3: CASSLGQGTYNEQFF; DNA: TGCGCCAGCAGCTTGGGGCAGGGCACCTACAATGAGCAGTTCTTC
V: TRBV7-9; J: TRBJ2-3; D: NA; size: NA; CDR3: CASSSRPGTDTQYF; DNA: TGTGCCAGCAGCTCCAGACCGGGGACAGATACGCAGTATTTT
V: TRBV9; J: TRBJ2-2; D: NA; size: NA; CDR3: CASSAVDRDRTGELFF; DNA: TGTGCCAGCAGCGCGGTGGACAGAGACCGAACCGGGGAGCTGTTTTTT
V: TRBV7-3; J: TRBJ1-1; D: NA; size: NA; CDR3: CASSLTGGNTEAFF; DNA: TGTGCCAGCAGCTTAACCGGAGGGAACACTGAAGCTTTCTTT
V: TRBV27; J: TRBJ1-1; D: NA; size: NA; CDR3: CASSLTSNTEAFF; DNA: TGTGCCAGCAGTTTAACTTCGAACACTGAAGCTTTCTTT
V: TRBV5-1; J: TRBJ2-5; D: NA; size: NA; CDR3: CASSYIPGLGQETQYF; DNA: TGCGCCAGCAGCTATATCCCGGGACTGGGCCAAGAGACCCAGTACTTC
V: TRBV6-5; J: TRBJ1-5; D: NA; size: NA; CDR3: CASSVGGPDQPQHF; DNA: TGTGCCAGCAGTGTGGGGGGTCCCGATCAGCCCCAGCATTTT
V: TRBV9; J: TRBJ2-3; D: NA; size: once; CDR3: CASSAQGGGTDTQYF; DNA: TGTGCCAGCAGCGCACAGGGTGGGGGCACAGATACGCAGTATTTT
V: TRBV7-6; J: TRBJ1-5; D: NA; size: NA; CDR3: CASSLDSGFGQPQHF; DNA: TGTGCCAGCAGCTTAGATTCGGGGTTCGGACAGCCCCAGCATTTT
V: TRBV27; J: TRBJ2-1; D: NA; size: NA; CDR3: CASSSSGSSYNEQFF; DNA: TGTGCCAGCAGTTCCTCCGGGTCTAGCTACAATGAGCAGTTCTTC
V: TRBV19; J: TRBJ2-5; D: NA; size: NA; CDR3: CASSTGERGIETQYF; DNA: TGTGCCAGTAGTACCGGGGAACGGGGGATAGAGACCCAGTACTTC
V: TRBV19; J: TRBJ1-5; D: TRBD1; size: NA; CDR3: CASSTGQGITQPQHF; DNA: TGTGCCAGTAGTACGGGACAGGGAATTACTCAGCCCCAGCATTTT
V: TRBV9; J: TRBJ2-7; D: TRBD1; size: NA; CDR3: CASSSGTGNEQYF; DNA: TGTGCCAGCAGCTCAGGGACAGGGAACGAGCAGTACTTC
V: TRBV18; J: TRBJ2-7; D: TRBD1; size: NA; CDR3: CASSTAGQGYSYEQYF; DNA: TGTGCCAGCTCCACCGCGGGACAGGGGTACTCCTACGAGCAGTACTTC
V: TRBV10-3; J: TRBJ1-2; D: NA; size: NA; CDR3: CAIKLGDYGYTF; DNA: TGTGCCATCAAGTTGGGCGACTATGGCTACACCTTC
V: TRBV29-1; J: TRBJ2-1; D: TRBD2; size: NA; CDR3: CSVEGMLAGYSSEQFF; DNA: TGCAGCGTTGAAGGTATGCTAGCGGGATACTCAAGTGAGCAGTTCTTC
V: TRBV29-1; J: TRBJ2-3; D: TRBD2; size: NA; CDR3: CSVENRNAGGGPDTQYF; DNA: TGCAGCGTTGAAAATAGGAATGCGGGAGGCGGGCCAGATACGCAGTATTTT
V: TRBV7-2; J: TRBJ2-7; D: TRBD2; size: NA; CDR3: CASSLKRELGEQYF; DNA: TGTGCCAGCAGCTTAAAGCGGGAGTTAGGGGAGCAGTACTTC
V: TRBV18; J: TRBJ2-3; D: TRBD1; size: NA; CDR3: CASSPPRTGQGQDTQYF; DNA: TGTGCCAGCTCACCACCCCGGACAGGACAGGGTCAAGATACGCAGTATTTT
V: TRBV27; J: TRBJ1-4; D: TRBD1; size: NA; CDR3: CASSPYRGGEKLFF; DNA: TGTGCCAGCAGTCCATACAGGGGCGGTGAAAAACTGTTTTTT
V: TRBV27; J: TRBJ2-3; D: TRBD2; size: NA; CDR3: CASSLLAGVADTQYF; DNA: TGTGCCAGCAGTCTACTAGCGGGAGTGGCAGATACGCAGTATTTT
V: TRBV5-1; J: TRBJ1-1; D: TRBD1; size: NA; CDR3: CASSVGQGAEAFF; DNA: TGCGCCAGCAGCGTCGGACAGGGTGCGGAAGCTTTCTTT
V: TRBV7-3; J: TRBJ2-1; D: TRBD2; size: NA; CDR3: CASSPRSGSFFREQFF; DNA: TGTGCCAGCAGCCCTCGTAGCGGGAGCTTTTTTAGGGAGCAGTTCTTC
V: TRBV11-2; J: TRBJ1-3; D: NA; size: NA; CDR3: CASSGRTVNSGNTIYF; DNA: TGTGCCAGCAGCGGGCGGACAGTGAACTCTGGAAACACCATATATTTT
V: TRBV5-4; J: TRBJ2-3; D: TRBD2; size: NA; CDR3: CASSPYRGGSDTQYF; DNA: TGTGCCAGCAGCCCATATCGGGGGGGCTCGGATACGCAGTATTTT
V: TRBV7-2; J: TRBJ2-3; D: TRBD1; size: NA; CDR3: CASSFGQGPDTQYF; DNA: TGTGCCAGCAGTTTTGGACAGGGACCAGATACGCAGTATTTT
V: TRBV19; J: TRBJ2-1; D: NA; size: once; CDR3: CASSAGSSYNEQFF; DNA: TGTGCCAGTAGTGCGGGAAGCTCCTACAATGAGCAGTTCTTC
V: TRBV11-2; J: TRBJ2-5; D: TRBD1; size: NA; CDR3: CASSSVDRGGETQYF; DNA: TGTGCCAGCAGCTCGGTGGACAGGGGAGGGGAGACCCAGTACTTC
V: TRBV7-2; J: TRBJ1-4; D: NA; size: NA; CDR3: CASSQSGYNEKLFF; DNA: TGTGCCAGCAGTCAATCGGGGTACAATGAAAAACTGTTTTTT
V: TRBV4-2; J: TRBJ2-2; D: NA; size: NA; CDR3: CASSQDRAGWNTGELFF; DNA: TGTGCCAGCAGCCAAGATCGGGCAGGGTGGAACACCGGGGAGCTGTTTTTT
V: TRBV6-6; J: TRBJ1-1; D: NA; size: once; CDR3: CASSRQAYEAFF; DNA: TGTGCCAGCAGCCGACAAGCTTATGAAGCTTTCTTT
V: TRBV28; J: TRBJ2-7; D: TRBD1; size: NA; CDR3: CASSLYRETGVHEQYF; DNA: TGTGCCAGCAGTTTATATAGGGAGACAGGGGTCCACGAGCAGTACTTC
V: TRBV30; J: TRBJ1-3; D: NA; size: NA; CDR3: CAWSTGSGNTIYF; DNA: TGTGCCTGGAGTACAGGGTCGGGAAACACCATATATTTT
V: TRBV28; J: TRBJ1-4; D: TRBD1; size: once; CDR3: CASSSGQINEKLFF; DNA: TGTGCCAGCAGCTCGGGACAGATTAATGAAAAACTGTTTTTT
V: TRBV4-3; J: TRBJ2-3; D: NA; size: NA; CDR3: CASSHRRSATDTQYF; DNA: TGCGCCAGCAGCCACCGACGTAGCGCCACAGATACGCAGTATTTT
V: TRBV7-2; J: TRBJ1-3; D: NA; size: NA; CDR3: CASSWRLRDISGNTIYF; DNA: TGTGCCAGCAGCTGGAGGCTCCGGGACATCTCTGGAAACACCATATATTTT
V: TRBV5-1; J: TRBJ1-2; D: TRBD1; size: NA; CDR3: CASSSGGTGGYTF; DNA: TGCGCCAGCAGCTCAGGGGGCACGGGTGGCTACACCTTC
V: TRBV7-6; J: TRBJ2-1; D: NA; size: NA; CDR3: CASSPGASYNEQFF; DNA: TGTGCCAGCAGCCCCGGAGCCTCCTACAATGAGCAGTTCTTC
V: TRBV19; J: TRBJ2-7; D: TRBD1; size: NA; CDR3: CASSMGQIYEQYF; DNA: TGTGCCAGTAGTATGGGACAGATCTACGAGCAGTACTTC